This TCR beta chain was found in a study of control samples from healthy donors and cancer patients. Profiled with immunoSEQ multiplex PCR; TCRdb holds only in-frame clones, not every one. The sample consists of 210,000 or so clones, approximately 90% of them appearing once. The material sequenced was blood. The source is a man aged 25-40 years in good health.

The CDR3 region has the DNA TGTGCCAGCTCACAGGGTACGGCCTCCTACGAGCAGTACTTC. Translated: CASSQGTASYEQYF. This chain links TRBV5-6 with TRBJ2-7; TRBD1 might be the D (6 bases). The CDR3 consists of 14 residues. V was clipped by 7 bases and J by 0 bases, with 14 bases between them. Per germline, CDR1 SGHDT and CDR2 YYEEEE.